The 23 T cell receptor beta chains given below trace back to one sample, sequenced in a study of human T cells and chemical hapten exposure. TCRdb independently ran MiXCR on the RACE reads; one entry per CDR3 protein. The table includes 300,000 to 450,000 distinct CDR3 sequences, 4.5% to 5.5% detected once. Regarding time point: pre-sensitization, week 0. Sample treatment: therapeutic diphenylcyclopropenone sensitization with weekly scalp DPC. The material sequenced was whole blood, taken in connection with sensitization to the hapten diphenylcyclopropenone (DPC). These receptors were collected from a woman aged 18-30 years with alopecia areata. Some clones in this sample may be carry-over from other donors' samples.

There are many counts of this clonotype. V gene TRBV20-1 combines with J gene TRBJ1-1, with a possible D match to TRBD1 (6 bases). The CDR3 is 15 amino acids. Trimming removed 0 bases from V and 5 bases from J, with 16 bases in between. CDR1 DFQATT and CDR2 SNEGSKA come from the germline V gene (reference sequence). This chain's CDR3 is CSARDWGGRGTEAFF. DNA of the CDR3: TGCAGTGCTAGAGATTGGGGGGGGCGAGGGACTGAAGCTTTCTTT.

This clonotype appeared a few times. The V gene is TRBV12-3 or TRBV12-4, the J gene TRBJ1-2; 9 bases match TRBD1. With V trimmed by 5 bases and J by 7 bases, 8 bases remained unmatched. CDR3 size: 14 residues. The CDR3 DNA sequence: TGTGCCAGCAGTAGAGACAGGGGGAAGTTTGGCTACACCTTC. Amino acid sequence: CASSRDRGKFGYTF.

This clonotype came up many times. The rearrangement uses TRBV28 and TRBJ2-1, with TRBD2 matching 8 bases. This CDR3 contains 16 residues. CDR1 MDHEN and CDR2 SYDVKM come from the germline V gene. V lost 2 bases and J lost 4; bases outside the gene matches: 7. This CDR3 reads CASSLTGGAVYNEQFF. Written as DNA, the CDR3 is TGTGCCAGCAGTTTAACGGGGGGGGCGGTTTACAATGAGCAGTTCTTC.

Only a few counts were recorded for this clonotype. The chain has TRBV11-2 and TRBJ2-7; either TRBD1 or TRBD2 may supply D (5 bases each). V shed 5 bases and J shed 3 bases, with 14 bases lying between them. CDR1 SGHAT and CDR2 FQNNGV come from the germline V gene. The CDR3 totals 14 residues. CDR3 sequence (DNA): TGTGCCAGCAGCCACGGGGACGGACACTACGAGCAGTACTTC. It is translated as CASSHGDGHYEQYF.

The V call is TRBV6-1, the J call TRBJ2-7, with D perhaps TRBD1 (5 bases). The germline V and J ends were trimmed by 7 bases and 3 bases, with 10 bases remaining between them. The CDR3 extends over 12 amino acids. Germline assignment: CDR1 MNHNS and CDR2 SASEGT. CDR3 loop: CASTETVYEQYF. CDR3 nucleotides: TGTGCCAGCACTGAGACAGTCTACGAGCAGTACTTC.

This clonotype turned up a few times. The chain carries TRBV20-1 and TRBJ1-2; perhaps TRBD1 as D (5 bases). The CDR3 totals 12 residues. Germline lookup yields CDR1 DFQATT and CDR2 SNEGSKA (reference sequence). V dropped 5 bases and J dropped 4 bases, with 11 bases sitting between them. CDR3 bases: TGCAGTGCTGACAGTGTCATCTATGGCTACACCTTC. Residues: CSADSVIYGYTF.

Ten or more counts support this clonotype. This chain links TRBV2 with TRBJ2-3; 8 nucleotides agree with TRBD2. Germline-derived CDR1 and CDR2 are SNHLY and FYNNEI. This CDR3 contains 13 residues. V lost 6 bases and J lost 5; bases outside the gene matches: 4. CDR3 protein: CASRAGLGDTQYF. CDR3 in DNA: TGTGCCAGCAGGGCGGGACTAGGAGATACGCAGTATTTT.

The CDR3 loop reads CASSTQGRSTDTQYF. The CDR3 region has the DNA TGTGCCAGCAGTACACAGGGGAGAAGTACAGATACGCAGTATTTT. This sequence joins TRBV6-5 and TRBJ2-3; 7 bases agree with TRBD1. Germline V gene data show CDR1 as MNHEY and CDR2 as SVGAGI. Trimming cost V 5 bases and J 3 bases; bases outside gene matches: 8. The CDR3 totals 15 residues.

There are many counts of this clonotype. J is TRBJ2-7 and V is TRBV21-1. TRBV21-1 is noted as a pseudogene. This CDR3 spans 13 amino acids. The CDR3 DNA reads as TGTGCCAGCAGCAAAGGCACCACCTACGAGCAGTACTTC. Translated, it gives CASSKGTTYEQYF.

Written as DNA, the CDR3 is TGCAGTGCTTCGTCCTCCCTCGCGGGCACTGAAGCTTTCTTT. This encodes CSASSSLAGTEAFF. J is TRBJ1-1 and V is TRBV20-1; no firm D call. Trimming shortened V by 5 bases and J by 4 bases, and 17 bases separated the two germline ends. Germline CDR1 is DFQATT and CDR2 is SNEGSKA (reference sequence). The CDR3 is 14 amino acids.

This clonotype was found many times. The chain employs TRBV5-4 and TRBJ2-5; D might be TRBD1 (6 bases). Trimming pared 4 bases from V and 1 base from J, leaving 14 bases between. The germline V gene encodes CDR1 SGHNT and CDR2 YYREEE (reference sequence). The CDR3 consists of 15 residues. CDR3 protein: CASSPNNRVQETQYF. CDR3 coding DNA: TGTGCCAGCAGCCCAAATAACAGGGTCCAAGAGACCCAGTACTTC.

This clonotype has at least ten counts. The chain combines TRBV5-1 with TRBJ1-5; TRBD1 is a possible D gene (5 bases). The V gene's germline CDR1 is SGHRS and CDR2 YFSETQ. This CDR3 spans 13 amino acids. V shed 0 bases and J shed 7 bases, with 8 bases lying between them. The CDR3 nucleotides read TGCGCCAGCAGCTTGGAGGGGTACCAGCCCCAGCATTTT. Translated, it gives CASSLEGYQPQHF. Looking up the rest from reference TRBV5-1 and TRBJ1-5 gives the full variable domain: KAGVTQTPRYLIKTRGQQVTLSCSPISGHRSVSWYQQTPGQGLQFLFEYFSETQRNKGNFPGRFSGRQFSNSRSEMNVSTLELGDSALYLCASSLEGYQPQHFGDGTRLSIL.

Of note for this clonotype: A much larger clonotype is one base distant, so this may be a read error. The chain employs TRBV20-1 and TRBJ2-1, with D unclear. Trimming removed 6 bases from V and 7 bases from J, with 19 bases in between. The germline gives CDR1 DFQATT, CDR2 SNEGSKA (reference sequence). The CDR3 has 14 amino acids. In DNA, the CDR3 is TGCAGTGCCCTGAGTTGGGTTCTCGAGAATGAGCAGTTCTTC. Translation gives CSALSWVLENEQFF.

This clonotype was recorded at least ten times. The genes are TRBV3-1 and TRBJ1-6; D is ambiguous. This CDR3 has 13 residues. The germline gives CDR1 LGHDT, CDR2 YNNKEL (reference sequence). Trimming cost V 6 bases and J 5 bases, with 8 bases left between them. CDR3 residues: CASRAVDNSPLHF. CDR3 in DNA: TGTGCCAGCAGGGCGGTAGATAATTCACCCCTCCACTTT.

This clonotype was seen many times. The chain couples TRBV7-9 to TRBJ1-1, with TRBD1 as a possible D gene (5 bases). The CDR3 sequence is 14 residues long. The V gene's germline CDR1 is SEHNR and CDR2 FQNEAQ (reference sequence). Trimming removed 6 bases at V and 4 bases at J, with 15 bases between. CDR3 DNA sequence: TGTGCCAGCAGATTACTGGGGGGGACCACTGAAGCTTTCTTT. This sequence encodes CASRLLGGTTEAFF.

V gene TRBV25-1 combines with J gene TRBJ1-6; D is possibly TRBD1 (5 bases). Germline-derived CDR1 and CDR2 are MGHDK and SYGVNS. Trimming removed 4 bases at V and 1 base at J, with 11 bases between. The CDR3 spans 16 residues. CDR3 protein: CASSAARESYNSPLHF. The CDR3 DNA follows: TGTGCCAGCAGTGCGGCCAGGGAGTCCTATAATTCACCCCTCCACTTT.

This clonotype was found a few times. The CDR3 reads CASSLGGLLAQHF. CDR3 bases: TGTGCCAGCAGTTTGGGCGGGTTGCTGGCCCAGCATTTT. The rearrangement uses TRBV12-3 or TRBV12-4 and TRBJ1-5; D gene unclear. The CDR3 consists of 13 residues. Between the trimmed V and J ends, which lost 3 bases and 11 bases, there was a span of 14 bases.

This clonotype was counted many times. The genes are TRBV7-2 and TRBJ2-3, with TRBD1 matching over 10 bases. Looked up from germline, CDR1 is SGHTA and CDR2 is FQGNSA. The V segment lost 1 base and the J segment 1 base; nucleotides outside the gene matches: 2. The CDR3 covers 16 residues. The CDR3 sequence: CASSLVGTGGTDTQYF. The CDR3 DNA sequence: TGTGCCAGCAGCTTAGTTGGGACAGGGGGCACAGATACGCAGTATTTT.

This clonotype was picked up many times. The chain is built from TRBV28 and TRBJ1-1, with D hard to call. V was pared by 10 bases and J by 0 bases, with 12 bases between. Germline CDR1 reads MDHEN; CDR2 reads SYDVKM. The CDR3 sequence is 13 residues long. This chain's CDR3 is CATLIPLNTEAFF. The CDR3 DNA reads as TGTGCCACCTTGATACCGTTGAACACTGAAGCTTTCTTT.

The V gene is TRBV28, the J gene TRBJ2-6; D is undetermined. Germline V gene sequence: CDR1 MDHEN, CDR2 SYDVKM. CDR3 size: 11 residues. The germline V and J ends were trimmed by 6 bases and 11 bases, with 8 bases remaining between them. DNA for the CDR3: TGTGCCAGCAGCCAGCTCTACGTCCTGACTTTC. Translating gives CASSQLYVLTF.

Many counts were recorded for this clonotype. As DNA, the CDR3 is TGCGCCAGCAGCCAAGAGGTTTCCGGGACAGGGCCTTATGGCTACACCTTC. Translation gives CASSQEVSGTGPYGYTF. The chain uses TRBV4-1 and TRBJ1-2; 9 positions match TRBD1. The germline V gene has CDR1 MGHRA and CDR2 YSYEKL. The CDR3 extends over 17 amino acids. J was trimmed by 5 bases and V by 0 bases; bases with no gene match: 10.

The table lists this clonotype with many counts. This chain connects TRBV4-3 to TRBJ1-5; weak D call: TRBD1 (5 bases). The germline gives CDR1 LGHNA, CDR2 YSLEER. The CDR3 covers 17 residues. V lost 0 bases, J lost 1 base, and 13 bases lay in between. CDR3 in DNA: TGCGCCAGCAGCCAAGAAAGATTCGGGGGGAGCAATCAGCCCCAGCATTTT. Its translation is CASSQERFGGSNQPQHF.

This clonotype was observed at least ten times. The gene calls are TRBV25-1 and TRBJ1-1; 8 bases are shared with TRBD1. From germline, CDR1 is MGHDK and CDR2 SYGVNS. J gave up 5 bases and V 6 bases, and 11 bases lay outside the gene matches. The CDR3 is made up of 15 amino acids. The chain's CDR3 is CASSEPGGAWTEAFF. CDR3 nucleotide sequence: TGTGCCAGCAGCGAGCCAGGGGGCGCGTGGACTGAAGCTTTCTTT.